This TCR beta chain derives from a study of blood T cell repertoires in COVID-19. Study context: From T cells, B-cell-depleted T cells, or PBMCs came the material, which was cDNA or gDNA.

The CDR3 is 13 amino acids. V lost 4 bases and J lost 7; bases outside the gene matches: 3. Germline V gene lookup returns CDR1 SGHDN and CDR2 FVKESK. Original analysis: Estimation of nucleated cell counts was performed using reference gene primer amplification. Using immunoSEQ multiplex PCR, the repertoire was profiled, and TCRdb retains in-frame clones only, with some absent. V and J calls and clone size are copied from that table; D and trimming were computed from the DNA. The sample consists of roughly 40,000 clones, approximately 86% of them appearing once. This sequence was found in an elderly woman with acute or convalescent COVID-19. The rearrangement joins TRBV14 to TRBJ2-4; 8 nucleotides line up with TRBD2. Source material: peripheral blood. The CDR3 bases are TGTGCCAGCAGCCCGTCGGGAGGGAACATTCAGTACTTC. Its protein is CASSPSGGNIQYF. The full variable domain, with the rest looked up from reference TRBV14 and TRBJ2-4, is EAGVTQFPSHSVIEKGQTVTLRCDPISGHDNLYWYRRVMGKEIKFLLHFVKESKQDESGMPNNRFLAERTGGTYSTLKVQPAELEDSGVYFCASSPSGGNIQYFGAGTRLSVL.